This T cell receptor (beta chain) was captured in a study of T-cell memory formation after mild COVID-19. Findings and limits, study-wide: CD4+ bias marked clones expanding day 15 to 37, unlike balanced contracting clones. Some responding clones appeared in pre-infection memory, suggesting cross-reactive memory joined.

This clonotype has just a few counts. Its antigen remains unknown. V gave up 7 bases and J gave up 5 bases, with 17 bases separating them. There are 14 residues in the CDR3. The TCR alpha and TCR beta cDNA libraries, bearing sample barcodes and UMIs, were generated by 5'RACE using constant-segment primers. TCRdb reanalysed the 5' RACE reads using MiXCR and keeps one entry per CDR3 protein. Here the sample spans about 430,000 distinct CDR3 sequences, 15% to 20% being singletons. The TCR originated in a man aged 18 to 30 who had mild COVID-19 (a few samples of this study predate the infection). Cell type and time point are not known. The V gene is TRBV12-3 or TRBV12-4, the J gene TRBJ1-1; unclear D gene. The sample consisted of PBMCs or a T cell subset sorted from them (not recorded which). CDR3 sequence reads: CASIPAYGLTEAFF. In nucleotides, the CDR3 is TGTGCCAGCATCCCGGCGTACGGGTTGACTGAAGCTTTCTTT.